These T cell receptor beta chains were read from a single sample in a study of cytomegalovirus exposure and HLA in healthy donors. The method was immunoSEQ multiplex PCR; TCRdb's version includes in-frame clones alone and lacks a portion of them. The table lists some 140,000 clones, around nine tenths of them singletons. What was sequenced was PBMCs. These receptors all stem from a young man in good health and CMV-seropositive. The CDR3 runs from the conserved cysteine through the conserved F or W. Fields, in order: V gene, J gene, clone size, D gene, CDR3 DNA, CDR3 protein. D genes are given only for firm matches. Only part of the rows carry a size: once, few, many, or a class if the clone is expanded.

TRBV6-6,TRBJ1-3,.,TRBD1,TGTGCCAGCATAGACAGGGGGCAATCTACCATATATTTT,CASIDRGQSTIYF
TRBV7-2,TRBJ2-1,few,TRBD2,TGTGCCAGCAGCGTCCGACTAGCGGGGGGCCGAAATGAGCAGTTCTTC,CASSVRLAGGRNEQFF
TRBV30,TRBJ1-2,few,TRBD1,TGTGCCCAAGAGGGTCAGGGGGTGAATGGCTACACCTTC,CAQEGQGVNGYTF
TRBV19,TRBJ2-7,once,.,TGTGCCAGTAGTATAGGGAACCCAGGTAGGGGCCGTAACTCCTACGAGCAGTACTTC,CASSIGNPGRGRNSYEQYF
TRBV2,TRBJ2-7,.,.,TGTGCCAGCAGTGAATTGGAGGGTTACTACGAGCAGTACTTC,CASSELEGYYEQYF
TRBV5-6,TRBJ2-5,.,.,TGTGCCAGCAGCTTGGGCAGGCGCAATCCGGGGGAGACCCAGTACTTC,CASSLGRRNPGETQYF
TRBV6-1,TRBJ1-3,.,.,TGTGCCAGCAGTAGAGACAGCTCTGGAAACACCATATATTTT,CASSRDSSGNTIYF
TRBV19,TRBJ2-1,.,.,TGTGCCAGTAAGCACGGGAGCTCCTACAATGAGCAGTTCTTC,CASKHGSSYNEQFF
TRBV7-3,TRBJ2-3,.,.,TGTGCCAGCAGCCTCACAGGGAAAGGAGATACGCAGTATTTT,CASSLTGKGDTQYF
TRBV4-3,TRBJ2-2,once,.,TGCGCCAGCAGCCAAGATAGGGGGACGAACACCGGGGAGCTGTTTTTT,CASSQDRGTNTGELFF
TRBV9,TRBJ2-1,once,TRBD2,TGTGCCAGCAGCGCAGATAGCGGGGCCTACAATGAGCAGTTCTTC,CASSADSGAYNEQFF
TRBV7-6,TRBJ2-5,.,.,TGTGCCAGCAGCTTAGCGTGGGCGGCAGGGGAGACCCAGTACTTC,CASSLAWAAGETQYF
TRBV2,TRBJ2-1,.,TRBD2,TGTGCCAGCAGTGAAGTTAAGCGGGGGGGATCATATGAGCAGTTCTTC,CASSEVKRGGSYEQFF
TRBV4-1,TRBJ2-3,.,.,TGCGCCAGCAGCCCGCCCGGGACAACCACAGATACGCAGTATTTT,CASSPPGTTTDTQYF
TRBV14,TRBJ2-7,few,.,TGTGCCAGCAGCCAAGGACTAGCCTACGAGCAGTACTTC,CASSQGLAYEQYF
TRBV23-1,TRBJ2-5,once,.,TGCGCCAGCAGTCGAGGACACTCAGAGACCCAGTACTTC,CASSRGHSETQYF
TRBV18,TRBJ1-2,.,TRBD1,TGTGCCAGCTCACAAAGAGGGGGACAGGGGGCTGGCTATGGCTACACCTTC,CASSQRGGQGAGYGYTF
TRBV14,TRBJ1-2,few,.,TGTGCCAGCAGCCACGCGAGACAGACTGGCTACACCTTC,CASSHARQTGYTF
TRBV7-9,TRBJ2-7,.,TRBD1,TGTGCCAGCAGCTTCCTGGACAGGAACTCCTACGAGCAGTACTTC,CASSFLDRNSYEQYF
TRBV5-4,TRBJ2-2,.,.,TGTGCCAGCAGCTTGCTGCAGGGTGTTGGGGAGCTGTTTTTT,CASSLLQGVGELFF
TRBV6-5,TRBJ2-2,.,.,TGTGCCAGCAGTTACTCAGGACTTAACACCGGGGAGCTGTTTTTT,CASSYSGLNTGELFF
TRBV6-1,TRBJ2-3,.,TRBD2,TGTGCCAGCAGTGAAGCTAGCGGGGGGGCCAATACGCAGTATTTT,CASSEASGGANTQYF
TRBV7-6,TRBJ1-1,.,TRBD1,TGTGCCAGCAGCCTCTGGACAGGGAACACTGAAGCTTTCTTT,CASSLWTGNTEAFF
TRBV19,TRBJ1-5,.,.,TGTGCCAGTGGTACGCGGGGTAGCCAGCCCCAGCATTTT,CASGTRGSQPQHF
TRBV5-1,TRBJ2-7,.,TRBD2,TGCGCCAGCAGCCTGGGACTAGTGGACTACGAGCAGTACTTC,CASSLGLVDYEQYF
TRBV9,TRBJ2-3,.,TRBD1,TGTGCCAGCAGCGTCCCCACAGGGGTGACAGATACGCAGTATTTT,CASSVPTGVTDTQYF
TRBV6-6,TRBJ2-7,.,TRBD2,TGTGCCAGCAGTTACTCCTTAGCGGGGGATACCTACGAGCAGTACTTC,CASSYSLAGDTYEQYF
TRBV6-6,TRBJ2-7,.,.,TGTGCCAGCAGTTACTCCTTCGGTCCTGATTCCTACGAGCAGTACTTC,CASSYSFGPDSYEQYF
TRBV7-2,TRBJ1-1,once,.,TGTGCCAGCAGCTTAGGGGCGGGGCGTCGGAACACTGAAGCTTTCTTT,CASSLGAGRRNTEAFF
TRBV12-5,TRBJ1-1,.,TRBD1,TGTGCTAGTGGCTCCACCGTCGGACAGGGAGGGGACACTGAAGCTTTCTTT,CASGSTVGQGGDTEAFF
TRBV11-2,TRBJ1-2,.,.,TGTGCCAGCAGCTTAGAGGGGGCCGGCTATGGCTACACCTTC,CASSLEGAGYGYTF
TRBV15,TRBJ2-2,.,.,TGTGCCACCAGCAGAGATGCCAGTCCGAACACCGGGGAGCTGTTTTTT,CATSRDASPNTGELFF
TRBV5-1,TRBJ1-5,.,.,TGCGCCAGCAGCCTGACGGGGGACGATCAGCCCCAGCATTTT,CASSLTGDDQPQHF
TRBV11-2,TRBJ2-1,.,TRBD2,TGTGCCAGCAGCTTAGGTAGCGGGAACTACAATGAGCAGTTCTTC,CASSLGSGNYNEQFF
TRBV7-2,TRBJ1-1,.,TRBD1,TGTGCCAGCAGCTTAGCGGGCCCAGGGGGCACTGAAGCTTTCTTT,CASSLAGPGGTEAFF
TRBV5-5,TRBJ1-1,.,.,TGTGCCAGCAGCGCGCAGGTGTTGAACACTGAAGCTTTCTTT,CASSAQVLNTEAFF
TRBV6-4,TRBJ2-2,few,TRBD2,TGTGCCAGCAGTGACTCGACTAGCGGGGCCGGGGAGCTGTTTTTT,CASSDSTSGAGELFF